This TCR beta chain was sequenced in a study of cytomegalovirus exposure and HLA in healthy donors. Study findings and constraints: TRBV6-2, TRBV6-3 and some other V segments were excluded as indistinguishable. Association with HLA alleles at 0.05 false discovery rate was found for 16,951 TCR beta sequences in a later analysis.

V was clipped by 2 bases and J by 0 bases, with 14 bases between them. Germline V CDR1 and CDR2: PRHDT, FYEKMQ (reference sequence). This CDR3 is built from 18 residues. The PCR was carried out with 60 Vbeta primers and 13 Jbeta primers. Only in-frame clones appear in the TCRdb table, and some are missing; sequencing was by immunoSEQ multiplex PCR. The table has 150,000 to 190,000 clones, approximately 81% seen once. On this clone itself: Its specificity is not known.

Sequenced material: PBMCs. This rearrangement joins TRBV13 to TRBJ2-6; possible D gene TRBD2, 5 bases. The TCR was taken from a man younger than 35 in good health and CMV-seronegative. CDR3 nucleotides: TGTGCCAGCAGCTTAAGGAAGGAGGCCTTCTCTGGGGCCAACGTCCTGACTTTC. It specifies CASSLRKEAFSGANVLTF.